The rows below give T cell receptor beta chains drawn from one sample of a study of T-cell reconstitution after alpha-beta-depleted transplantation in children. TCRdb re-derived calls from the PCR reads in MiXCR, one entry per CDR3 protein. The sample holds hundreds of thousands of distinct CDR3 sequences; over 7% are singletons and the top ten take 8.5% to 9.5%. Source: peripheral blood, taken 360 days after TCRalphabeta/CD19-depleted stem cell transplant. Every receptor here comes from a female patient aged 2 to 10 who had a stem cell transplant for Fanconi anemia, so the T cells may come from the graft donor. Both conserved end residues are trimmed from each CDR3. Each record gives: J gene, V gene, CDR3 protein.

J: TRBJ2-7
V: TRBV20-1
CDR3: SAWGPLQSGYEQY

J: TRBJ2-1
V: TRBV5-1
CDR3: ASSLAEGNNEQF

J: TRBJ2-2
V: TRBV3-1
CDR3: ASSPSGLAGHTGELF

J: TRBJ2-3
V: TRBV7-3
CDR3: ASSSPGLATDTQY

J: TRBJ2-1
V: TRBV20-1
CDR3: SARGGDPYNEQF

J: TRBJ2-1
V: TRBV12-3/TRBV12-4
CDR3: ASSSLAGGLNEQF

J: TRBJ1-1
V: TRBV19
CDR3: ATTLGTVGTEAF

J: TRBJ2-7
V: TRBV5-1
CDR3: ASSPGTAGFYEQY

J: TRBJ2-7
V: TRBV16
CDR3: ASSQGTGVPYEQY

J: TRBJ2-3
V: TRBV6-4
CDR3: ASSDRLTDTQY

J: TRBJ1-1
V: TRBV5-1
CDR3: ASNGGVGTEAF

J: TRBJ2-2
V: TRBV14
CDR3: ASNPGQGSWNTGELF

J: TRBJ2-3
V: TRBV5-1
CDR3: ASSSYGRTSGGTDTQY

J: TRBJ1-1
V: TRBV7-9
CDR3: ASSFGEPAF